Given below is one T cell receptor beta chain in context. Single viable CD3+CD4+CD8-CD45RO+ cells were sorted as the memory CD4+ T cells. This entry is derived from a study of memory CD4+ T cells and cytomegalovirus serostatus. The table came from immunoSEQ multiplex PCR; TCRdb's copy has only in-frame clones and leaves some out. Of approximately 60,000 clones listed, about 68% were seen once; the top ten hold over 2%. The sequence derives from an adult in good health and CMV-seropositive. The sequenced material came from memory CD4+ T cells from blood.

CDR3 nucleotides: TGTGCATTGGGGCTAGCGGCCCTCACCGGGGAGCTGTTTTTT. It specifies CALGLAALTGELFF. The chain is built from TRBV30 and TRBJ2-2; the match to TRBD2 covers 7 bases. Looked up from germline, CDR1 is GTSNPN and CDR2 is SVGIG (reference sequence). The CDR3 is 14 amino acids.